This T cell receptor beta chain was sequenced for a study of T cell changes during pregnancy in multiple sclerosis. CDR3 length equals 16 residues. Germline CDR1 and CDR2: KGHSH and LQKENI. V was clipped by 3 bases and J by 2 bases; unmatched bases: 8. Assay: immunoSEQ multiplex PCR; the TCRdb copy retains only in-frame clones and omits some. The sample yields almost 20,000 clones, less than 90% seen once. Material: CD8+ T cells from peripheral blood mononuclear cells, obtained in the third trimester of pregnancy. The receptor was isolated from a female donor in good health, enrolled as a control in a pregnancy study. V usage is TRBV18 and J usage is TRBJ2-5; 8 bases line up with TRBD1. CDR3 amino acids: CASSPVDRAEQETQYF. The CDR3 DNA sequence: TGTGCCAGCTCACCTGTGGACAGGGCCGAGCAAGAGACCCAGTACTTC.